The rows below give T cell receptor beta chains drawn from one sample of a study of TIL therapy for anti-PD-1-resistant metastatic lung cancer. TCRdb keeps only in-frame clones here, not all; method: immunoSEQ multiplex PCR. Of about 32,000 clones listed, 74% were seen once; the top ten hold 2.5% to 3%. The specimen was blood, collected at baseline. Every receptor here comes from a woman aged 30-79 years with non-small cell lung cancer. Both conserved end residues are part of each CDR3. A D gene is named only where the DNA matches it firmly. Clone sizes are given selectively: once, few, many, or a class where the clone is expanded.

d_gene,v_gene,j_gene,abundance,CDR3aa,CDR3nt
NA,TRBV6-1,TRBJ1-1,NA,CASSDLRGNTEAFF,TGTGCCAGCAGTGATCTCCGGGGCAACACTGAAGCTTTCTTT
NA,TRBV6-5,TRBJ1-5,NA,CASSAEGVNQPQHF,TGTGCCAGCAGTGCTGAAGGGGTAAATCAGCCCCAGCATTTT
TRBD2,TRBV29-1,TRBJ2-3,NA,CSGSGLTDTQYF,TGCAGCGGTAGCGGGCTTACAGATACGCAGTATTTT
TRBD1,TRBV5-5,TRBJ2-3,NA,CASSKPDRLTDTQYF,TGTGCCAGCAGCAAGCCGGACAGGCTTACAGATACGCAGTATTTT
NA,TRBV6-5,TRBJ2-1,NA,CASSLWVEKNNEQFF,TGTGCCAGCAGTTTGTGGGTCGAAAAAAACAATGAGCAGTTCTTC
NA,TRBV9,TRBJ2-7,NA,CASSVYEVGGSYEQYF,TGTGCCAGCAGCGTATACGAGGTGGGGGGTTCCTACGAGCAGTACTTC
TRBD2,TRBV14,TRBJ2-5,NA,CASSPPEVSGSGETQYF,TGTGCCAGCAGCCCGCCTGAAGTGAGCGGGAGTGGAGAGACCCAGTACTTC
NA,TRBV7-2,TRBJ1-1,NA,CASSFRRDGEAFF,TGTGCCAGCAGCTTCCGTAGGGACGGTGAAGCTTTCTTT
TRBD1,TRBV7-6,TRBJ2-1,NA,CASSAQTGRNEQFF,TGTGCCAGCAGCGCCCAGACAGGGCGGAATGAGCAGTTCTTC
TRBD2,TRBV30,TRBJ2-1,NA,CAWRPGLAGMKGEQFF,TGTGCCTGGAGACCCGGACTAGCGGGAATGAAGGGTGAGCAGTTCTTC
TRBD1,TRBV28,TRBJ2-7,NA,CASSLNLGQPSYEQYF,TGTGCCAGCAGTTTAAACTTGGGACAGCCTTCCTACGAGCAGTACTTC
TRBD2,TRBV7-2,TRBJ2-1,NA,CASSSQAGVHNEQFF,TGTGCCAGCAGCTCCCAAGCGGGAGTCCACAATGAGCAGTTCTTC
TRBD1,TRBV18,TRBJ1-2,once,CASSRSDRGYGYTF,TGTGCCAGCTCACGATCAGACAGGGGCTATGGCTACACCTTC
NA,TRBV30,TRBJ2-1,NA,CAWSVLGNEQFF,TGTGCCTGGAGTGTACTGGGGAATGAGCAGTTCTTC
NA,TRBV9,TRBJ1-1,NA,CASSVETGRSVFF,TGTGCCAGCAGCGTAGAGACGGGCCGGTCGGTTTTCTTT
NA,TRBV6-5,TRBJ2-7,once,CASSYDYVHEQYF,TGTGCCAGCAGTTACGACTACGTCCACGAGCAGTACTTC
NA,TRBV6-5,TRBJ1-2,NA,CASSYDSNYGYTF,TGTGCCAGCAGTTACGACAGCAACTATGGCTACACCTTC
NA,TRBV7-6,TRBJ1-3,NA,CASSNDPSGNTIYF,TGTGCCAGCAGCAATGATCCATCTGGAAACACCATATATTTT
NA,TRBV7-6,TRBJ1-1,once,CASSLAGQNTEAFF,TGTGCCAGCAGCTTAGCGGGACAGAACACTGAAGCTTTCTTT
NA,TRBV5-1,TRBJ2-1,few,CASSFREYNEQFF,TGCGCCAGCAGCTTTAGGGAATACAATGAGCAGTTCTTC
NA,TRBV7-8,TRBJ2-1,once,CASSLGGDLQKFF,TGTGCCAGCAGCTTAGGGGGGGACCTCCAGAAGTTCTTC
TRBD2,TRBV9,TRBJ2-1,NA,CASSVDPLSGTYNEQFF,TGTGCCAGCAGCGTAGACCCCCTAAGCGGGACGTACAATGAGCAGTTCTTC
TRBD1,TRBV5-1,TRBJ2-7,NA,CASSFSDRSHYEQYF,TGCGCCAGCAGCTTCTCGGACAGGAGTCACTACGAGCAGTACTTC
TRBD2,TRBV6-5,TRBJ2-1,NA,CASSYGTSGYNEQFF,TGTGCCAGCAGTTACGGGACTAGCGGATACAATGAGCAGTTCTTC
TRBD2,TRBV29-1,TRBJ2-1,NA,CSVEDSLAGFYNEQFF,TGCAGCGTTGAAGATTCCCTAGCGGGATTCTACAATGAGCAGTTCTTC
NA,TRBV5-1,TRBJ1-2,NA,CASSPAPGRINYGYTF,TGCGCCAGCAGCCCCGCCCCGGGACGGATTAACTATGGCTACACCTTC
NA,TRBV6-5,TRBJ2-3,NA,CARELNLTDTQYF,TGTGCCAGGGAGCTGAACCTCACAGATACGCAGTATTTT
NA,TRBV2,TRBJ1-2,NA,CASSDNSYGYTF,TGTGCCAGCAGTGACAATAGCTATGGCTACACCTTC
NA,TRBV11-2,TRBJ1-6,NA,CASSLQSEGGSSYNSPLHF,TGTGCCAGCAGCCTCCAATCTGAGGGGGGGAGCTCCTATAATTCACCCCTCCACTTT
TRBD2,TRBV10-3,TRBJ2-3,NA,CAISDPLSGKVTDTQYF,TGTGCCATCAGTGACCCTCTTAGCGGGAAGGTCACAGATACGCAGTATTTT
NA,TRBV5-1,TRBJ1-1,NA,CASSLWTNTEAFF,TGCGCCAGCAGCTTGTGGACGAACACTGAAGCTTTCTTT
NA,TRBV21-1,TRBJ2-7,NA,CASSKIMRKARRAPTSYEQYF,TGTGCCAGCAGCAAAATAATGAGGAAAGCCCGTCGGGCACCTACTTCCTACGAGCAGTACTTC
TRBD1,TRBV11-1,TRBJ2-7,NA,CASSLRNRGLSSYEQYF,TGTGCCAGCAGCTTGCGAAACAGGGGCCTAAGCTCCTACGAGCAGTACTTC
NA,TRBV14,TRBJ1-4,NA,CASSQSFLRGEKLFF,TGTGCCAGCAGCCAATCGTTTTTGCGGGGCGAAAAACTGTTTTTT
TRBD2,TRBV5-1,TRBJ2-3,NA,CASSLLLAGGIDTQYF,TGCGCCAGCAGCTTGTTACTAGCGGGAGGAATAGATACGCAGTATTTT
NA,TRBV10-3,TRBJ2-5,NA,CAISEQQETQYF,TGTGCCATCAGTGAACAACAAGAGACCCAGTACTTC
TRBD2,TRBV7-9,TRBJ2-3,NA,CASSPLAGGKADTQYF,TGTGCCAGCAGCCCCTTAGCGGGAGGCAAAGCAGATACGCAGTATTTT
NA,TRBV6-1,TRBJ2-7,NA,CATIAEPPYEQYF,TGTGCCACTATAGCGGAACCCCCCTACGAGCAGTACTTC
TRBD2,TRBV6-6,TRBJ2-1,NA,CASSGGASGSNEQFF,TGTGCCAGCAGTGGGGGGGCTAGCGGGAGCAATGAGCAGTTCTTC
TRBD2,TRBV19,TRBJ2-1,NA,CASSISPSGHNEQFF,TGTGCCAGTAGTATATCCCCTAGCGGGCACAATGAGCAGTTCTTC
NA,TRBV7-2,TRBJ2-1,NA,CASSLGLLGNNEQFF,TGTGCCAGCAGCTTAGGCCTACTAGGAAACAATGAGCAGTTCTTC
NA,TRBV6-1,TRBJ1-1,NA,CASSGQMNTEAFF,TGTGCCAGCAGTGGACAGATGAACACTGAAGCTTTCTTT
NA,TRBV19,TRBJ1-5,NA,CASSTLNSNQPQHF,TGTGCCAGTAGTACGCTGAATAGCAATCAGCCCCAGCATTTT
NA,TRBV11-3,TRBJ2-7,NA,CASSLDRDEQYF,TGTGCCAGCAGCTTAGACAGGGACGAGCAGTACTTC
TRBD2,TRBV9,TRBJ2-6,NA,CASSVGGGTSRSGANVLTF,TGTGCCAGCAGCGTAGGTGGCGGGACTAGCCGATCTGGGGCCAACGTCCTGACTTTC
TRBD1,TRBV27,TRBJ2-7,NA,CASSRTGAQYEQYF,TGTGCCAGCAGCCGGACAGGGGCGCAATACGAGCAGTACTTC
NA,TRBV6-5,TRBJ2-5,NA,CASRLGLRETQYF,TGTGCCAGCAGGCTAGGATTGAGAGAGACCCAGTACTTC